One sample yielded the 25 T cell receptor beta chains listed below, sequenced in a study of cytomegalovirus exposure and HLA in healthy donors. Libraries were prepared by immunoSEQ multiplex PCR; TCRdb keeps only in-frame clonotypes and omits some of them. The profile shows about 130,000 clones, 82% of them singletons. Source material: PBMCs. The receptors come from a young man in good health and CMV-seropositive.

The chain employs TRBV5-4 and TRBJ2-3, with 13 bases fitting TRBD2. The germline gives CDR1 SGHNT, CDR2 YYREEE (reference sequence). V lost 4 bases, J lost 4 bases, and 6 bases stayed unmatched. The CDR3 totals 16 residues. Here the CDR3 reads CASSPGTSGTPDTQYF. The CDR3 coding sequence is TGTGCCAGCAGCCCCGGGACTAGCGGGACTCCAGATACGCAGTATTTT.

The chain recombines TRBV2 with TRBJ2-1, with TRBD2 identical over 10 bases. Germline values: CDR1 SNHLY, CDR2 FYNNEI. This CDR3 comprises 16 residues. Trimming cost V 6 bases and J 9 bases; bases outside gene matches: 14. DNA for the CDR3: TGTGCCAGCAGATCCGAAGCGGGGGGGCCGTTGATTGAGCAGTTCTTC. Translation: CASRSEAGGPLIEQFF.

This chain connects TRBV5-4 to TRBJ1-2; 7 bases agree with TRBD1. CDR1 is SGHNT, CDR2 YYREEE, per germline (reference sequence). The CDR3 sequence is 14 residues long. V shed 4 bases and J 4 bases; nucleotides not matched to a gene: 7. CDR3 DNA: TGTGCCAGCAGCCCGCGGGACAGAATCTATGGCTACACCTTC. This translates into CASSPRDRIYGYTF.

This CDR3 is CASSRTSGTETQYF. Written as DNA, the CDR3 is TGTGCCAGCAGCCGGACTAGCGGGACAGAGACCCAGTACTTC. The chain joins TRBV7-2 to TRBJ2-5; TRBD2 aligns across 12 bases. CDR1 is SGHTA, CDR2 FQGNSA, per germline. Unmatched junction bases numbered 2, after V lost 5 bases and J lost 4 bases. This CDR3 is built from 14 residues.

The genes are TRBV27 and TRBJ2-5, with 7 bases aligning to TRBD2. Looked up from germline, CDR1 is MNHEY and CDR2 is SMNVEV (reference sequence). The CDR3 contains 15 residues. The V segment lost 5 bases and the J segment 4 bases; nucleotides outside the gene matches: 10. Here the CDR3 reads CASSPRRLAAETQYF. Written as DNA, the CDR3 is TGTGCCAGCAGTCCCCGTAGACTAGCAGCAGAGACCCAGTACTTC.

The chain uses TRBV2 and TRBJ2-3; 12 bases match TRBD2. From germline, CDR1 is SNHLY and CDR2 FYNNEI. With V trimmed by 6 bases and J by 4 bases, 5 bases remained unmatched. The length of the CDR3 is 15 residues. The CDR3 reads CASSRTSGVSDTQYF. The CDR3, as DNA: TGTGCCAGCAGCAGGACTAGCGGGGTGTCAGATACGCAGTATTTT.

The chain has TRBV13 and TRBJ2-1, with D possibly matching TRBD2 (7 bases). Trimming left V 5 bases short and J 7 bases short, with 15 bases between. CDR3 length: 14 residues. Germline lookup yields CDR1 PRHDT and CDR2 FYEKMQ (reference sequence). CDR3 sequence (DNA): TGTGCCAGCAGCCCCGTCGGGGGGCTTAATGAGCAGTTCTTC. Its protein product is CASSPVGGLNEQFF.

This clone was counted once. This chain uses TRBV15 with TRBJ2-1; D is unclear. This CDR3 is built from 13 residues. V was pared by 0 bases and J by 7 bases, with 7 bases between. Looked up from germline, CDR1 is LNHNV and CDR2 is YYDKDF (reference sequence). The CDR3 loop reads CATSRDVGNEQFF. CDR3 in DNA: TGTGCCACCAGCAGAGATGTCGGGAATGAGCAGTTCTTC. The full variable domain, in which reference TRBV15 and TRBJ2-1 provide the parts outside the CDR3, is DAMVIQNPRYQVTQFGKPVTLSCSQTLNHNVMYWYQQKSSQAPKLLFHYYDKDFNNEADTPDNFQSRRPNTSFCFLDIRSPGLGDTAMYLCATSRDVGNEQFFGPGTRLTVL.

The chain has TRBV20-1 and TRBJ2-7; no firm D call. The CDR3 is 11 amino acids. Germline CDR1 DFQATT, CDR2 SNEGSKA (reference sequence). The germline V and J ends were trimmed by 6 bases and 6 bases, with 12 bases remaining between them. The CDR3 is CSATLGREQYF. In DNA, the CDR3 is TGCAGTGCCACACTTGGGCGCGAGCAGTACTTC.

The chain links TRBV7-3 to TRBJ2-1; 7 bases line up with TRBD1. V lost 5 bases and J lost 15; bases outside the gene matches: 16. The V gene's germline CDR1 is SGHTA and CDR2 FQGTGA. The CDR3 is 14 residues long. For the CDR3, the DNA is TGTGCCAGCAGCCCTCACCCCCAGACAGGGTCACTGTTCTTC. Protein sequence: CASSPHPQTGSLFF.

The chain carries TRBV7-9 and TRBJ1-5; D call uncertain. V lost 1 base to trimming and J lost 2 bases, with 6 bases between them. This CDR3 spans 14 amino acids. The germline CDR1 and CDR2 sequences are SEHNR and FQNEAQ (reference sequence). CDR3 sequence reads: CASSLEGGNQPQHF. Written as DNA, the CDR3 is TGTGCCAGCAGCTTAGAGGGAGGCAATCAGCCCCAGCATTTT.

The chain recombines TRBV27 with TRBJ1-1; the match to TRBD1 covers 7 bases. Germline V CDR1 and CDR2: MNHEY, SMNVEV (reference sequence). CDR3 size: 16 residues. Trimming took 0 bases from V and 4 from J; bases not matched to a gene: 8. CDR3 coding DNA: TGTGCCAGCAGTTTATCGACCCAGGGGGGAGGCACTGAAGCTTTCTTT. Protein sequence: CASSLSTQGGGTEAFF.

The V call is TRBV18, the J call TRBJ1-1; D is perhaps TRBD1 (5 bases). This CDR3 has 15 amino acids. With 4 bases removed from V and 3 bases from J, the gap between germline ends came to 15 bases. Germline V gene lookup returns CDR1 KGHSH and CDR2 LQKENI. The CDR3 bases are TGTGCCAGCTCACTTCAGGGTCCCCCGGACACTGAAGCTTTCTTT. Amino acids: CASSLQGPPDTEAFF.

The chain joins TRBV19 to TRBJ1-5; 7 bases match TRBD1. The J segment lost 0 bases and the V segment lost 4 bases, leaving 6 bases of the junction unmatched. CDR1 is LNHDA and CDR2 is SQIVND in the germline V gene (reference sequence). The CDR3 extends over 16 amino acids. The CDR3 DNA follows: TGTGCCAGTAGTAAGTCCGGGACAGATAGCAATCAGCCCCAGCATTTT. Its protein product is CASSKSGTDSNQPQHF.

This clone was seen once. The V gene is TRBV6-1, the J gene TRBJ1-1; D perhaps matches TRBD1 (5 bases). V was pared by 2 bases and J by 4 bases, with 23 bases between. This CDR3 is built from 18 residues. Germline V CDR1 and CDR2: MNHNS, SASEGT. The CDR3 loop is CASSERGQGKGLGTEAFF. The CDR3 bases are TGTGCCAGCAGTGAAAGGGGTCAGGGCAAGGGTTTAGGCACTGAAGCTTTCTTT.

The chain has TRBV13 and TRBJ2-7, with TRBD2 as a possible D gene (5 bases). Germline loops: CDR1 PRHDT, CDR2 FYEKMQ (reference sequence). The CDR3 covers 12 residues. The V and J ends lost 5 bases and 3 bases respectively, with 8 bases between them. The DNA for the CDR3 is TGTGCCAGCAGCCAACGGGGCTACGAGCAGTACTTC. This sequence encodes CASSQRGYEQYF.

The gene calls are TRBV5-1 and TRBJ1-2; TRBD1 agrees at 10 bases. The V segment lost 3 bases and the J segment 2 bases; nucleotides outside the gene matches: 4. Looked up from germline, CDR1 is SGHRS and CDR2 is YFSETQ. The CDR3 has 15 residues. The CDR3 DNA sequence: TGCGCCAGCAGCTCGACAGGGGGCAGGAACTATGGCTACACCTTC. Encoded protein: CASSSTGGRNYGYTF.

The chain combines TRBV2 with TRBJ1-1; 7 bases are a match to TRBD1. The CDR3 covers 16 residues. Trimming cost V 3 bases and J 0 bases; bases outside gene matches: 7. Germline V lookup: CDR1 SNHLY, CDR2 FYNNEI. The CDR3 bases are TGTGCCAGCAGTGACAGAAGGGGGCCACTGAACACTGAAGCTTTCTTT. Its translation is CASSDRRGPLNTEAFF.

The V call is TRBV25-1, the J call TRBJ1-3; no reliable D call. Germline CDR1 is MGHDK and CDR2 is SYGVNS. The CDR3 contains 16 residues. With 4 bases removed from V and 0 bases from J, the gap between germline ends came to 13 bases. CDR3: CASSGPSGGSGNTIYF. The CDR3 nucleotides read TGTGCCAGCAGTGGGCCCTCAGGTGGCTCTGGAAACACCATATATTTT.

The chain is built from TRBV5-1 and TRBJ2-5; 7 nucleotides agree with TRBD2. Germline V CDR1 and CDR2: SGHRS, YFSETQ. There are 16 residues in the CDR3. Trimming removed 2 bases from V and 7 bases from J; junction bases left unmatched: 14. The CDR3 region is CASSLGGASREGTQYF. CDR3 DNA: TGCGCCAGCAGCTTAGGCGGGGCCTCTAGGGAGGGGACCCAGTACTTC.

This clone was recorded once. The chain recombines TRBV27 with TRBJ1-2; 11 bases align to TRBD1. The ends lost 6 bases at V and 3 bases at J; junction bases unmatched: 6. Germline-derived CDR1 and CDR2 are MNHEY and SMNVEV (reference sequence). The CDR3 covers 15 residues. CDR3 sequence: CASRRPGQGDYGYTF. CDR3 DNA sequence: TGTGCCAGCAGGCGGCCGGGACAGGGGGACTATGGCTACACCTTC.

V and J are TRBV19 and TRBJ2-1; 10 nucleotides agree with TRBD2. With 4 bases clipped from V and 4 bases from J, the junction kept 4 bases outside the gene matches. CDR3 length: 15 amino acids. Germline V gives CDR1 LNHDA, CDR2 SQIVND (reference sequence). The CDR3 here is CASSTGTSAYNEQFF. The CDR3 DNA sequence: TGTGCCAGTAGTACCGGGACTAGCGCATACAATGAGCAGTTCTTC.

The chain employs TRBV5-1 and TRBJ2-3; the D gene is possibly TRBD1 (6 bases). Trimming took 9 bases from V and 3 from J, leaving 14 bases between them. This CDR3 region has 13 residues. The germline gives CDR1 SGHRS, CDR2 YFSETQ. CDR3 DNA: TGCGCCACCGCCAGGGGTGATACAGATACGCAGTATTTT. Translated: CATARGDTDTQYF.

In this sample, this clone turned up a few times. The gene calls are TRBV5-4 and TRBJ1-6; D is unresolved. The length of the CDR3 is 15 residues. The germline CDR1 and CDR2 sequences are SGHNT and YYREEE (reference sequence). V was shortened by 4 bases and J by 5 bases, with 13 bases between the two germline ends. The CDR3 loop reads CASSLGGLDNSPLHF. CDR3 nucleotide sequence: TGTGCCAGCAGCCTGGGTGGGCTGGATAATTCACCCCTCCACTTT.

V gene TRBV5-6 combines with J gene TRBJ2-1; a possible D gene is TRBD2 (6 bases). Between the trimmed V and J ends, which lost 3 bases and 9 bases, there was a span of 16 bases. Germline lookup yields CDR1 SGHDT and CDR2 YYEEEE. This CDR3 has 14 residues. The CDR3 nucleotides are TGTGCCAGCAGCTCGTTGGGCGGGATTCGTGAGCAGTTCTTC. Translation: CASSSLGGIREQFF.